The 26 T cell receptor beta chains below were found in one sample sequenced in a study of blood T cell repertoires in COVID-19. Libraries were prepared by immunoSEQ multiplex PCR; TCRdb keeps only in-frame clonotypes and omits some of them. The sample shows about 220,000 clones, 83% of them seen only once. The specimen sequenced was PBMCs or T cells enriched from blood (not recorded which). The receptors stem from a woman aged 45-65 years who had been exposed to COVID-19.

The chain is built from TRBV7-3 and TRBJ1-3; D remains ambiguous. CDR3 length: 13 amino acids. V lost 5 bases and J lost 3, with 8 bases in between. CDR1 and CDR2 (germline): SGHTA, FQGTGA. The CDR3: CASSLQYGNTIYF. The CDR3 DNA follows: TGTGCCAGCAGCCTACAGTATGGAAACACCATATATTTT.

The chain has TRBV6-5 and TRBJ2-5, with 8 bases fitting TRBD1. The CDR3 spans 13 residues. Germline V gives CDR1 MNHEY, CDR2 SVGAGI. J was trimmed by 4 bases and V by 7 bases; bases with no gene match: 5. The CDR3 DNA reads TGTGCCAGCAACCAGGGGGCTGGAGAGACCCAGTACTTC. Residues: CASNQGAGETQYF.

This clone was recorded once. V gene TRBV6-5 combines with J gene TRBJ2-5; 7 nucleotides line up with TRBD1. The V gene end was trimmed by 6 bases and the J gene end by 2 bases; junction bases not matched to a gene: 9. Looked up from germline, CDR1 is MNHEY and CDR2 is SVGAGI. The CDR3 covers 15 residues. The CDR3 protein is CASSFGDRNQETQYF. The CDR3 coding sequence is TGTGCCAGCAGCTTTGGGGACAGAAATCAAGAGACCCAGTACTTC.

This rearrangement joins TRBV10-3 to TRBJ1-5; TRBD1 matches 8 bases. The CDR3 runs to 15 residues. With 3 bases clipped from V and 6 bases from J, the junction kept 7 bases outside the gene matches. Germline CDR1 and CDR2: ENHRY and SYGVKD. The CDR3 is CAISESGTGGQPQHF. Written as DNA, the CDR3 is TGTGCCATCAGTGAATCCGGGACAGGTGGTCAGCCCCAGCATTTT.

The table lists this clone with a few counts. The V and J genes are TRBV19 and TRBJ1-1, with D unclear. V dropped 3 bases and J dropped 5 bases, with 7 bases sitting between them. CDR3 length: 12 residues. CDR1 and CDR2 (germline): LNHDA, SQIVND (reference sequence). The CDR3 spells CASSIIGTEAFF. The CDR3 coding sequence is TGTGCCAGTAGTATCATCGGGACTGAAGCTTTCTTT.

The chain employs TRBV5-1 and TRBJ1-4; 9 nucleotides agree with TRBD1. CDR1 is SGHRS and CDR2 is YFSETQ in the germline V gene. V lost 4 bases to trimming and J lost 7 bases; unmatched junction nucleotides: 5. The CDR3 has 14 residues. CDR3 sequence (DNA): TGCGCCAGCAGCATGACAGGGGGGACTGAAAAACTGTTTTTT. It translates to CASSMTGGTEKLFF.

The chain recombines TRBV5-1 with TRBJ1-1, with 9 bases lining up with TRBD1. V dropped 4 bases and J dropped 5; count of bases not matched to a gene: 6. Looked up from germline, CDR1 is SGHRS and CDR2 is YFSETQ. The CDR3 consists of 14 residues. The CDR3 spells CASSPTGGQTEAFF. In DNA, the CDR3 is TGCGCCAGCAGCCCTACAGGGGGCCAGACTGAAGCTTTCTTT.

This CDR3 is CASSIRGQNQPQHF. The CDR3 bases are TGTGCCAGTAGTATACGGGGTCAAAATCAGCCCCAGCATTTT. The chain combines TRBV19 with TRBJ1-5; D remains unclear. The CDR3 totals 14 residues. Germline loops: CDR1 LNHDA, CDR2 SQIVND (reference sequence). V was trimmed by 2 bases and J by 4 bases, leaving 9 bases between them.

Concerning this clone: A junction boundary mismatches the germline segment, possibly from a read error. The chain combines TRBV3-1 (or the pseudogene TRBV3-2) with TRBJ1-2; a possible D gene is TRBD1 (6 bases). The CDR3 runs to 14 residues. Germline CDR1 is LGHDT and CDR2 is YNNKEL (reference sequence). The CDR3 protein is CASTQRGSDYGYTF. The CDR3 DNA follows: TGTGCCAGCACCCAAAGGGGGTCTGACTATGGCTACACCTTC.

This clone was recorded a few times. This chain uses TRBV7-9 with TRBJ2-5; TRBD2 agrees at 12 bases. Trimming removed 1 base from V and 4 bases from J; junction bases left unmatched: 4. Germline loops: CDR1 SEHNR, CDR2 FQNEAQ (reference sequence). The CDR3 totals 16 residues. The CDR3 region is CASSLVELAGGETQYF. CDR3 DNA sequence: TGTGCCAGCAGCTTAGTGGAACTAGCGGGGGGAGAGACCCAGTACTTC.

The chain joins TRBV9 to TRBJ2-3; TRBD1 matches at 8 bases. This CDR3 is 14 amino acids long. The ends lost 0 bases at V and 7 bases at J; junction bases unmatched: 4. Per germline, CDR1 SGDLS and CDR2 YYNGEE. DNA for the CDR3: TGTGCCAGCAGCGTAGGGGGACAGGCTAATACGCAGTATTTT. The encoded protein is CASSVGGQANTQYF.

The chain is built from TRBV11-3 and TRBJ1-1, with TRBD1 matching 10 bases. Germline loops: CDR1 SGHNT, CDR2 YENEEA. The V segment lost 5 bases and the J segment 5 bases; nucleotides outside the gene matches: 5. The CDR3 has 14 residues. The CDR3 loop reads CASSPRQGATEAFF. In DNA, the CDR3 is TGTGCCAGCAGCCCCCGACAGGGGGCAACTGAAGCTTTCTTT.

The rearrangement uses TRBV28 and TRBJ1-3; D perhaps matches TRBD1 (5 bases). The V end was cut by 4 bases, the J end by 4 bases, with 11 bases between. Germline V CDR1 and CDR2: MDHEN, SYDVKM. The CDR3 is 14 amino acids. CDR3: CASSWGGSGNTIYF. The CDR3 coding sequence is TGTGCCAGCAGTTGGGGGGGTTCAGGAAACACCATATATTTT.

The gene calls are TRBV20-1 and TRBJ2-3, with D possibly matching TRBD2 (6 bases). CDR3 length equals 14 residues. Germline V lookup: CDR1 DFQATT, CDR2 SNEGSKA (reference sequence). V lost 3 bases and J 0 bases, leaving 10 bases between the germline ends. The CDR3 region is CSASWGVSTDTQYF. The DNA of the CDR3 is TGCAGTGCTAGTTGGGGGGTCAGCACAGATACGCAGTATTTT.

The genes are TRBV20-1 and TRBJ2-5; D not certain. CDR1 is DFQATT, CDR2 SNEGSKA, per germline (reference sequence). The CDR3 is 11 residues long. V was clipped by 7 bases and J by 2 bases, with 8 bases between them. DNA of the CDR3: TGCAGTGAACAGTATCAAGAGACCCAGTACTTC. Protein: CSEQYQETQYF.

CDR3 nucleotides: TGTGCCAGCAGTGACGACAGCTACGAGCAGTACTTC. It encodes CASSDDSYEQYF. This chain joins TRBV2 and TRBJ2-7, with D possibly being TRBD1 (5 bases). The CDR3 contains 12 residues. V was pared by 3 bases and J by 3 bases, with 6 bases between. Germline V gene data show CDR1 as SNHLY and CDR2 as FYNNEI.

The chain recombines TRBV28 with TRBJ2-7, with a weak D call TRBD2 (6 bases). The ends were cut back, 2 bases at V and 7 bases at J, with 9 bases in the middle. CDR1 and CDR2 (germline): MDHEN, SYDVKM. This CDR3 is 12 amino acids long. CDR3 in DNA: TGTGCCAGCAGTTTAAGTGGGAGGGAGCAGTACTTC. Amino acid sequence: CASSLSGREQYF.

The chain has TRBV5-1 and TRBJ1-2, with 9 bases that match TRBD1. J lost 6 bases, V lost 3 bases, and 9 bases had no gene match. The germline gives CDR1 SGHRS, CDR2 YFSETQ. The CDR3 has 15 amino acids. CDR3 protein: CASSSEGTGLNGYTF. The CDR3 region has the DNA TGCGCCAGCAGCTCTGAGGGGACAGGGTTGAATGGCTACACCTTC.

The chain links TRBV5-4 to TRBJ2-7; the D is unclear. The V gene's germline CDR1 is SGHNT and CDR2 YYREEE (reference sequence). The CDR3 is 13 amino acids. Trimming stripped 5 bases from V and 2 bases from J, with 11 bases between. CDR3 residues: CASSPTDTYEQYF. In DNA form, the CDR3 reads TGTGCCAGCAGTCCTACAGATACCTACGAGCAGTACTTC. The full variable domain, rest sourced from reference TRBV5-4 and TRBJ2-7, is ETGVTQSPTHLIKTRGQQVTLRCSSQSGHNTVSWYQQALGQGPQFIFQYYREEENGRGNFPPRFSGLQFPNYSSELNVNALELDDSALYLCASSPTDTYEQYFGPGTRLTVT.

This chain's CDR3 is CAISVGQGNGYTF. The CDR3 coding sequence is TGTGCCATCAGTGTAGGACAGGGGAATGGCTACACCTTC. The rearrangement joins TRBV10-3 to TRBJ1-2; 9 bases line up with TRBD1. The CDR3 has 13 amino acids. With V trimmed by 4 bases and J by 6 bases, 3 bases remained unmatched. From germline, CDR1 is ENHRY and CDR2 SYGVKD.

CDR3 sequence: CASSSQLAGGIYEQYF. DNA of the CDR3: TGCGCCAGCAGCTCCCAACTAGCGGGGGGGATCTACGAGCAGTACTTC. The V call is TRBV5-1, the J call TRBJ2-7; 13 bases line up with TRBD2. Germline CDR1 reads SGHRS; CDR2 reads YFSETQ. The CDR3 covers 16 residues. V trimming: 3 bases; J trimming: 3 bases; junction bases outside the gene matches: 6.

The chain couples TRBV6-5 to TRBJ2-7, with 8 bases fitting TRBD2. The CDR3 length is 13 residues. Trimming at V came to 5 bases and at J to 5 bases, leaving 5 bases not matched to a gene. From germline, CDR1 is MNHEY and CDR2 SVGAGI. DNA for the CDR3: TGTGCCAGCAGTCGACCCGGGGGGGACGAGCAGTACTTC. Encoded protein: CASSRPGGDEQYF.

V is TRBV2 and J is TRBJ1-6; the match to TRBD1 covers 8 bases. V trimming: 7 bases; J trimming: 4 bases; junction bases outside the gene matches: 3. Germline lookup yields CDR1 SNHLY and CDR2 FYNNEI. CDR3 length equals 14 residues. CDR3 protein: CASTGGGYNSPLHF. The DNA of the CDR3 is TGTGCCAGCACAGGGGGCGGATATAATTCACCCCTCCACTTT.

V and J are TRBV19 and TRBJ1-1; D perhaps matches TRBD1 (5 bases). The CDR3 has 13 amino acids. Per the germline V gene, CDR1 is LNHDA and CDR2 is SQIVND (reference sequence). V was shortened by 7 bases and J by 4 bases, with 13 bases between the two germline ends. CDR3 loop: CASTVSGGTEAFF. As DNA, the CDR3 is TGTGCCAGTACGGTATCGGGGGGCACTGAAGCTTTCTTT.

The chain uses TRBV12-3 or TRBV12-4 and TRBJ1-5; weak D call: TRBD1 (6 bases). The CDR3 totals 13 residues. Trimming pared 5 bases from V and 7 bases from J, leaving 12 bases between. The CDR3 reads CASSKRQEQPQHF. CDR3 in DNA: TGTGCCAGCAGTAAACGACAGGAGCAGCCCCAGCATTTT.

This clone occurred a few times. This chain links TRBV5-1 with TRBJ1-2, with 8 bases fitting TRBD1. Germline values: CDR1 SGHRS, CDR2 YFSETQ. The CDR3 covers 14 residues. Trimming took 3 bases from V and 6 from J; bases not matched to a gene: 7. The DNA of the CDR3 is TGCGCCAGCAGCTCAGGGGGCTTGGGGAATGGCTACACCTTC. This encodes CASSSGGLGNGYTF.